Below, 2 T cell receptor beta chains from the same sample are listed, as sequenced in a study of cytomegalovirus exposure and HLA in healthy donors (dated by TCRdb to the late 2010s). Library preparation was by the immunoSEQ multiplex PCR assay. For the multiplex PCR, a mixture combining 60 forward primers for TCR Vbeta segments and 13 reverse primers for TCR Jbeta segments was used. Here the immuneACCESS table is served through TCRdb, limited to in-frame sequences with V and J called. Missing clones are a known gap in these copies; in checked studies unresolved V genes cover under half, and the rest lacks a known reason. The sample has around 170,000 clones on record, about 65% of them singletons. About 1.6% of the sample is taken by the ten largest. Sequencing used PBMCs. The origin of the receptors is a girl aged 5-17 years in good health and CMV-seronegative.

The table lists this clone with a count of one. This rearrangement joins TRBV29-1 to TRBJ2-5; 9 bases are shared with TRBD2. With V trimmed by 5 bases and J by 6 bases, 16 bases remained unmatched. The CDR3 is 16 amino acids. Germline V gene data show CDR1 as SQVTM and CDR2 as ANQGSEA. CDR3 in amino acids: CSVLAPGLAGSKTQYF. CDR3 nucleotides: TGCAGCGTTTTGGCCCCTGGGCTAGCGGGGTCGAAGACCCAGTACTTC.

The rearrangement joins TRBV6-1 to TRBJ1-6, with D unclear. The V end was cut by 1 base, the J end by 7 bases, with 17 bases between. CDR3 size: 17 residues. Germline V gives CDR1 MNHNS, CDR2 SASEGT. The CDR3 bases are TGTGCCAGCAGTGAAGAAAGGTTCATGCAGGCAAATTCACCCCTCCACTTT. Amino acids: CASSEERFMQANSPLHF.